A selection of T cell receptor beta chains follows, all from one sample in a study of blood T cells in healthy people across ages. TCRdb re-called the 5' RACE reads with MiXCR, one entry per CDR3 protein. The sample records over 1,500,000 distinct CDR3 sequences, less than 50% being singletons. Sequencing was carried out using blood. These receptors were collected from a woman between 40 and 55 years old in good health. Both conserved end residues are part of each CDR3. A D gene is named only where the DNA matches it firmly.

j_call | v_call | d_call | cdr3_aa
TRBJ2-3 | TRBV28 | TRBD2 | CASSPWRGRSDTQYF
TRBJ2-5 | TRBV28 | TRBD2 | CASSPGEGSGGALETQYF
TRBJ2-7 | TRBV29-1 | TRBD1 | CSALAGTGVGEQYF
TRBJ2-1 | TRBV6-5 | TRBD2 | CASSYLSGGYNEQFF
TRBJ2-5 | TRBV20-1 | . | CSARRVGEETQYF
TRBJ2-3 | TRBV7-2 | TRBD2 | CASSQGYSGGRADTQYF
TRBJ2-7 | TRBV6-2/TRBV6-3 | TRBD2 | CASSYSGLIHEQYF
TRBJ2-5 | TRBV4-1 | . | CASSQGGGGGETQYF
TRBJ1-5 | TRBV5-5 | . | CASSLKGNGNQPQHF
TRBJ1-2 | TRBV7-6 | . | CASSLASGAPGYGYTF
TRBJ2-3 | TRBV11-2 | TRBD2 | CASSLVGTSGGCTDTQYF
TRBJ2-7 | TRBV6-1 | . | CASSEQFPYEQYF
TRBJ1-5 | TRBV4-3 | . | CASSPSPAQPQHF
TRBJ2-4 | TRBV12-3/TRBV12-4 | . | CASAEGAKNIQYF
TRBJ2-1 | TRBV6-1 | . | CASKEGAGNEQFF
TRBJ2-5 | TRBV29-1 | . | CSVRRRAQETQYF
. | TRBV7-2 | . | CASSLDLGSYEQYF
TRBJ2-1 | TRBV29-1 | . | CSVVPTNEQFF
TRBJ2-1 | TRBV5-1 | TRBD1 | CASSSVDRGRGHEQFF
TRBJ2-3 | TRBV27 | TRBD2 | CASSPLGSGGGLWGSQYF
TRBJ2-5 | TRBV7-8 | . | CASSLARSGVGTQYF
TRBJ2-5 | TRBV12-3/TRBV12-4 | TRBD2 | CASSDPLAGGLSGETQYF
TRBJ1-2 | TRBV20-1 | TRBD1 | CSAKTGTGNYGYTF
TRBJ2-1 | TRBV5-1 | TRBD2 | CASSPGLGGGSYNEQFF
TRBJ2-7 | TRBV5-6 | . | CASSFLTDSYEQYF
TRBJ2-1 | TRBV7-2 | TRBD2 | CASSPRQRGGLSTETQFF
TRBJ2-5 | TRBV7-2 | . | CASSFTVRQPRETQYF
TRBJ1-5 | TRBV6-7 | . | CATPGPPEVYSNQPQHF
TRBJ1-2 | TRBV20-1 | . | CSANPQGYGYTF
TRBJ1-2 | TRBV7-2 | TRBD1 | CATADRKIDGYTF
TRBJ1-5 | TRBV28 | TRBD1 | CASTGVLANQPQHF
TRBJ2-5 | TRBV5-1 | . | CASSPDFDRRKETQYF
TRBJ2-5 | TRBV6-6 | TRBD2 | CASSWSAGGQETQYF
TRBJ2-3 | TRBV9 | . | CASSVGARGPWDTQYF
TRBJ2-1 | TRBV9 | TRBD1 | CASSVADGTAASEQFF
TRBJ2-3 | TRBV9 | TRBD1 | CASNRDSGGTDTQYF
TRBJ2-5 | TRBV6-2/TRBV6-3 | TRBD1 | CASSPDRALETQYF
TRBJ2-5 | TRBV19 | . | CASSLRKGFQETQYF
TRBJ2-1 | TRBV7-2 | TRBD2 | CASSPLAGAGEQFF
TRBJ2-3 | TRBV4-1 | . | CASSQVVRGTDTQYF
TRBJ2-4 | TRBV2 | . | CASSELVVGALKNIQYF
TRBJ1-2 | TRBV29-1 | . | CSVRTDYGYTF
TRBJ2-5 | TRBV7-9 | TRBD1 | CASSTRDSKQETQYF
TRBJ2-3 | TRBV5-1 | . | CASSTLGGGPPDTQYF
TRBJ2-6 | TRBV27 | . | CASSFRGLSSGANVLTF
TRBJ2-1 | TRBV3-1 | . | CASSQEGVASSYNEQFF
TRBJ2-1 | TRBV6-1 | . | CASSETPSAYNEQFF
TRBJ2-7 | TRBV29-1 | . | CSVMDYEQYF